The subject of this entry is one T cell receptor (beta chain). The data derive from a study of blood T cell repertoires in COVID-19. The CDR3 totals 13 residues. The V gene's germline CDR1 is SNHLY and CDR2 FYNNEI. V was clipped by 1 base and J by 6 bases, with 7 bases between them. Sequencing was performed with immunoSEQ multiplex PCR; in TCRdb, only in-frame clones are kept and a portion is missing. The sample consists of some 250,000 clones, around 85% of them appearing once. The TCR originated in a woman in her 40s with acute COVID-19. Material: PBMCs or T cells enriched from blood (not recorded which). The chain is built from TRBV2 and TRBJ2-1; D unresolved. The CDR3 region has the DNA TGTGCCAGCAGTGAAGGAGAGAGCAATGAGCAGTTCTTC. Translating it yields CASSEGESNEQFF.